This T cell receptor (beta chain) comes out of a study of regulatory T cells in long-lasting Graves disease. This clonotype has a count of ten or more. This CDR3 has 14 amino acids. Unmatched junction bases numbered 4, after V lost 4 bases and J lost 5 bases. Per germline, CDR1 KGHSH and CDR2 LQKENI. With iRepertoire HTBI primers and Arm-PCR of CDR3 regions, TCR beta libraries were built. TCRdb redid the calling of the multiplex PCR reads with MiXCR, one entry per CDR3 protein. Of 300,000 to 400,000 distinct CDR3 sequences listed, 15% to 18% are singletons. Time point meaning: newly diagnosed GD, antithyroid drugs for less than 3 months. The TCR library was prepared using RNA isolated from PBMCs.

The rearrangement links TRBV18 to TRBJ1-1; 10 bases align to TRBD1. Source: peripheral blood mononuclear cells (PBMCs), taken at new diagnosis, from a patient treated with antithyroid drugs. The sequence derives from a female donor with Graves disease. The CDR3 is CASSRPGQGTEAFF. In DNA form, the CDR3 reads TGTGCCAGCTCACGGCCGGGACAGGGGACTGAAGCTTTCTTT.